The entry that follows covers one T cell receptor (beta chain) sequence. Its antigen remains unknown. The data originate from a study of STAT3 mutations in large granular lymphocyte leukemia. Points from the study as a whole: Some patients had persisting codominant clonotypes that could mask small clones. In T-cell large granular lymphocyte leukemia, about half of patients showed multiple immunodominant subclonotypes.

The ends were cut back, 5 bases at V and 4 bases at J, with 3 bases in the middle. This CDR3 has 10 amino acids. Per germline, CDR1 SGHTA and CDR2 FQGNSA. Assay used: immunoSEQ multiplex PCR; TCRdb lists only in-frame clones, some missing. The table records several thousand clones, about four fifths of them present only once. Sequencing input: peripheral blood mononuclear cells. J is TRBJ2-7 and V is TRBV7-2; no reliable D call. The sequence derives from a man aged 35-49 years with T-cell large granular lymphocyte leukemia. Some clones in this sample may be carry-over from other donors' samples. CDR3 coding DNA: TGTGCCAGCAGCGGGTACGAGCAGTACTTC. Its protein is CASSGYEQYF. The whole variable domain, filled in from reference TRBV7-2 and TRBJ2-7, reads GAGVSQSPSNKVTEKGKDVELRCDPISGHTALYWYRQSLGQGLEFLIYFQGNSAPDKSGLPSDRFSAERTGGSVSTLTIQRTQQEDSAVYLCASSGYEQYFGPGTRLTVT.